This T cell receptor beta chain is from a study of identical twins. Points from the study as a whole: Models underestimated TCR alpha sharing (out-of-frame) in monozygotic twins.

Per the germline V gene, CDR1 is MNHEY and CDR2 is SMNVEV (reference sequence). Trimming removed 0 bases from V and 0 bases from J; junction bases left unmatched: 5. CDR3 length equals 18 residues. This clonotype was counted a few times. Its antigen is as yet unknown. Addition of a universal primer site occurred through template switching, and cDNA carried unique molecular identifiers. Using its own MiXCR run on the 5' RACE reads, TCRdb lists one record per CDR3 protein. The sample contains around 690,000 distinct CDR3 sequences, around 20% of which appear only once. This same sample was also part of a study on T cells expressing NK-cell markers. Per that paper: The dominant NKG2C+ clonotypes represented 1.0-7.0% of CD8+ T cells in over 5 donors. It remained uncertain whether the expanded NKG2C+ T cell clones were specific for HCMV antigens.

The sample comprised PBMCs. The source is a woman aged 18-35 years in good health. This chain connects TRBV27 to TRBJ2-6; 7 nucleotides agree with TRBD2. The DNA of the CDR3 is TGTGCCAGCAGTTTATCGGGCGGGAGTAGCTCTGGGGCCAACGTCCTGACTTTC. It encodes CASSLSGGSSSGANVLTF.